This T cell receptor (beta chain) appears in the sequencing data of a study of long-term antiretroviral therapy in people with HIV. Study observations and caveats: HIV repertoires showed narrower CDR3 length ranges than controls. Post-ART, diversity grew, though it stayed under transplant donor control levels.

There was at least one pre-ART PBMC sample for each donor, plus at least two post-ART PBMC samples. Each sample contained roughly 0.85-10 million cryopreserved PBMC, thawed before DNA extraction. Assay version v3.0 of immunoSEQ was used, and it was run at survey level. Data came from immunoSEQ multiplex PCR; TCRdb stores just in-frame clones and leaves some out. The sample records 20,000 to 25,000 clones, under 90% being singletons. The sample holds one count of this clone. The antigen is undetermined. The junction had 12 bases not matched to a gene; V was cut back by 5 bases and J by 1 base. The CDR3 is 19 residues long. Germline values: CDR1 SGDLS, CDR2 YYNGEE.

Sequences were derived from unsorted PBMCs, sampled 1.9 years after starting antiretroviral therapy. The receptor's source is a woman in her forties or fifties with HIV. The genes are TRBV9 and TRBJ2-3, with TRBD2 matching over 14 bases. CDR3 bases: TGTGCCAGCAGATACGGACTAGCGGGGGGTAGGGAGGGCACAGATACGCAGTATTTT. It codes for CASRYGLAGGREGTDTQYF.